These T cell receptor beta chains were read from a single sample in a study of cytomegalovirus exposure and HLA in healthy donors. TCRdb's table, derived via immunoSEQ multiplex PCR, lists solely in-frame clones and lacks some. The sample yields about 160,000 clones, about three quarters seen once. The sequencing sample was made of PBMCs. All receptors come from a woman aged 40 to 55 in good health and CMV-seropositive. CDR3s include the opening cysteine and the closing phenylalanine or tryptophan. A D gene is named only where the DNA matches it firmly. Not all rows give a size; the values are once, few, many and, for expanded clones, a class.

V	D	size	J	DNA	CDR3
TRBV7-9	TRBD1	.	TRBJ1-2	TGTTCCAGCAGCTCCCTCACAGGGGGCGCGGGCTATGGCTACACCTTC	CSSSSLTGGAGYGYTF
TRBV29-1	.	.	TRBJ1-2	TGCAGCGCCGCCCAGAGGCTCGGCTATGGCTACACCTTC	CSAAQRLGYGYTF
TRBV15	TRBD1	.	TRBJ1-5	TGTGCCACCAGCAGAGATAGACAGGGAAAAAAGGGACAGCCCCAGCATTTT	CATSRDRQGKKGQPQHF
TRBV5-4	.	.	TRBJ1-2	TGTGCCAGCAGCCGACCGGGTTCCTCGGTTGGCTACACCTTC	CASSRPGSSVGYTF
TRBV7-9	.	few	TRBJ1-1	TGTGCCAGCAGCTTTTCACAGGGCACTGAAGCTTTCTTT	CASSFSQGTEAFF
TRBV18	.	.	TRBJ2-7	TGTGCCAGCTCCCCCCAGTACGAGCAGTACTTC	CASSPQYEQYF
TRBV27	TRBD1	.	TRBJ1-6	TGTGCCAGCAGTGTCCCGGGACAGCATTATTCACCCCTCCACTTT	CASSVPGQHYSPLHF
TRBV7-9	TRBD2	.	TRBJ2-2	TGTGCCAGCAGACCTCGACTAGCGGGGGGGCCTCTCGGCGGGGAGCTGTTTTTT	CASRPRLAGGPLGGELFF
TRBV6-5	TRBD1	.	TRBJ2-7	TGTGCCAGCAGCGTCTGGGACAGGGGTACGTACGAGCAGTACTTC	CASSVWDRGTYEQYF
TRBV2	TRBD1	.	TRBJ1-5	TGTGCCAGCAGTTACAGGGGATTACATCAGCCCCAGCATTTT	CASSYRGLHQPQHF
TRBV11-3	.	.	TRBJ1-2	TGTGCCAGCAGCTTAGGGCAGGGCGGCATAGGCTATGGCTACACCTTC	CASSLGQGGIGYGYTF
TRBV4-2	TRBD1	.	TRBJ1-5	TGTGCCAGCAGCCAACGACCCGGGACAGAACATCAGCCCCAGCATTTT	CASSQRPGTEHQPQHF
TRBV7-2	.	few	TRBJ1-2	TGTGCCAGCAGCAACCGAGGGACTGAGGCCTATGGCTACACCTTC	CASSNRGTEAYGYTF
TRBV7-9	.	.	TRBJ1-4	TGTGCCAGCACCACGGGGGATTCGGACGAAAAACTGTTTTTT	CASTTGDSDEKLFF
TRBV2	.	.	TRBJ1-4	TGTGCCAGCAGTGAATGGACGGGTCGAGGGGAGGGTGAAAAACTGTTTTTT	CASSEWTGRGEGEKLFF
TRBV4-1	.	.	TRBJ2-1	TGCGCCGCGAGCCCGGGATACAATGAGCAGTTCTTC	CAASPGYNEQFF
TRBV6-5	.	.	TRBJ1-6	TGTGCCAGCAGAAAACAGGGTTTTGCTTCACCCCTCCACTTT	CASRKQGFASPLHF
TRBV10-2	TRBD1	.	TRBJ1-3	TGCGCCAGCAGTCAAGGACAGGGTCCTGGAAACACCATATATTTT	CASSQGQGPGNTIYF